One and the same sample provided the 27 T cell receptor beta chains below, sequenced in a study of cytomegalovirus exposure and HLA in healthy donors. With 60 Vbeta and 13 Jbeta primers, the PCR was carried out. The table came from immunoSEQ multiplex PCR; TCRdb's copy has only in-frame clones and leaves some out. The repertoire holds about 240,000 clones, with over 75% as singletons. Sequenced: PBMCs. The source is a boy aged 10-17 years in good health and CMV-seronegative.

The chain couples TRBV5-8 to TRBJ1-5; unclear D gene. Trimming cost V 0 bases and J 7 bases, with 17 bases left between them. Germline V gene sequence: CDR1 SGHTS, CDR2 YDEGEE. The CDR3 totals 16 residues. The CDR3: CASSLGSGGPRQPQHF. CDR3 nucleotides: TGTGCCAGCAGCTTGGGATCGGGAGGCCCCCGGCAGCCCCAGCATTTT.

This clone was observed many times. The V gene is TRBV6-4, the J gene TRBJ2-1; TRBD2 matches 8 bases. Losses at the gene ends were 5 bases for V and 6 bases for J; bases not matched to a gene: 9. Germline CDR1 and CDR2: MRHNA and SNTAGT. This CDR3 contains 15 residues. CDR3 residues: CASSTNPGTSNEQFF. CDR3 nucleotides: TGTGCCAGCAGTACCAACCCCGGGACTAGCAATGAGCAGTTCTTC.

This clone was counted once. The chain carries TRBV30 and TRBJ1-4; no clear D. Trimming took 6 bases from V and 8 from J, leaving 16 bases between them. Per the germline V gene, CDR1 is GTSNPN and CDR2 is SVGIG (reference sequence). This CDR3 comprises 13 residues. The CDR3 coding sequence is TGTGCCTGCCGACCGCCGGGTGGCGAAAAACTGTTTTTT. Encoded protein: CACRPPGGEKLFF.

This clone occurred once. This CDR3 reads CASSQVLTNYGYTF. In nucleotides, the CDR3 is TGCGCCAGCAGCCAAGTGTTAACTAACTATGGCTACACCTTC. The chain employs TRBV4-1 and TRBJ1-2; D call uncertain. This CDR3 has 14 amino acids. CDR1 is MGHRA, CDR2 YSYEKL, per germline. Trimming pared 1 base from V and 0 bases from J, leaving 6 bases between.

In this sample, this clone turned up once. CDR3 sequence: CASLPRGGIHEQYF. CDR3 DNA sequence: TGTGCCAGCCTCCCCCGGGGAGGGATCCACGAGCAGTACTTC. This chain connects TRBV11-1 to TRBJ2-7; 7 bases map to TRBD2. The germline CDR1 and CDR2 sequences are SGHAT and FQDESV (reference sequence). The J segment lost 5 bases and the V segment lost 8 bases, leaving 12 bases of the junction unmatched. The CDR3 is 14 residues long.

The V gene is TRBV5-1, the J gene TRBJ2-3, with 13 bases identical to TRBD2. The germline gives CDR1 SGHRS, CDR2 YFSETQ. V gave up 5 bases and J gave up 6 bases; unmatched junction bases: 15. The CDR3 consists of 18 residues. CDR3 loop: CASRTYTSGGASTDTQYF. CDR3 nucleotides: TGCGCCAGCAGGACTTACACTAGCGGGGGGGCCTCCACGGATACGCAGTATTTT.

This sequence joins TRBV11-3 and TRBJ2-7, with D possibly TRBD2 on 6 matching bases. Germline V gene data show CDR1 as SGHNT and CDR2 as YENEEA. Trimming pared 1 base from V and 2 bases from J, leaving 12 bases between. This CDR3 is built from 15 residues. The CDR3: CASSLALAGPYEQYF. CDR3 sequence (DNA): TGTGCCAGCAGCTTAGCTCTGGCGGGGCCCTACGAGCAGTACTTC.

As to this clone: The sample has other DNA sequences that encode this CDR3 too. This chain uses TRBV5-1 with TRBJ1-2; D may be TRBD1 (5 bases). This CDR3 spans 13 amino acids. Looked up from germline, CDR1 is SGHRS and CDR2 is YFSETQ. The V end lost 0 bases, the J end lost 3 bases, and 6 bases lay between the germline ends. The CDR3 reads CASSLEGDYGYTF. The CDR3 bases are TGCGCCAGCAGCTTGGAAGGGGACTATGGCTACACCTTC.

The CDR3 sequence: CASSSRRGSTEAFF. For the CDR3, the DNA is TGTGCCAGCAGCTCAAGGCGGGGTAGCACTGAAGCTTTCTTT. The chain carries TRBV11-2 and TRBJ1-1; D is unclear. V was pared by 4 bases and J by 4 bases, with 13 bases between. Germline CDR1 SGHAT, CDR2 FQNNGV. The length of the CDR3 is 14 residues.

This clone was detected only once. V and J are TRBV7-9 and TRBJ2-7; 10 bases map to TRBD1. The V segment lost 4 bases and the J segment 3 bases; nucleotides outside the gene matches: 15. The CDR3 consists of 18 residues. CDR1 SEHNR and CDR2 FQNEAQ come from the germline V gene (reference sequence). In DNA form, the CDR3 reads TGTGCCAGCAGCTCCACCGGGACAGGGGAAGTATTCCTCTACGAGCAGTACTTC. It is translated as CASSSTGTGEVFLYEQYF.

This sequence joins TRBV29-1 and TRBJ2-3; possibly TRBD2 for D (5 bases). The CDR3 is made up of 14 amino acids. Trimming left V 6 bases short and J 0 bases short, with 13 bases between. Germline V gene data show CDR1 as SQVTM and CDR2 as ANQGSEA. CDR3 protein: CSVAPGSSTDTQYF. The CDR3 DNA follows: TGCAGCGTCGCGCCGGGGTCTAGCACAGATACGCAGTATTTT.

The chain employs TRBV19 and TRBJ2-7, with D possibly matching TRBD2 (5 bases). The length of the CDR3 is 14 residues. The V gene's germline CDR1 is LNHDA and CDR2 SQIVND (reference sequence). With 1 base removed from V and 3 bases from J, the gap between germline ends came to 10 bases. The CDR3 coding sequence is TGTGCCAGTAGTATAGGGCGGGCCCACTACGAGCAGTACTTC. It translates to CASSIGRAHYEQYF.

V usage is TRBV18 and J usage is TRBJ1-1; tentative D call: TRBD1 (6 bases). Deletions cut 1 base from V and 7 bases from J, with 13 bases between. Looked up from germline, CDR1 is KGHSH and CDR2 is LQKENI. The CDR3 consists of 14 residues. DNA for the CDR3: TGTGCCAGCTCACCACAGACGGGGGGCATTGAAGCTTTCTTT. Protein sequence: CASSPQTGGIEAFF. Using reference TRBV18 and TRBJ1-1 for the parts outside the CDR3, the full variable domain is NAGVMQNPRHLVRRRGQEARLRCSPMKGHSHVYWYRQLPEEGLKFMVYLQKENIIDESGMPKERFSAEFPKEGPSILRIQQVVRGDSAAYFCASSPQTGGIEAFFGQGTRLTVV.

This rearrangement joins TRBV9 to TRBJ2-2; 12 nucleotides match TRBD2. The CDR3 has 15 amino acids. Losses at the gene ends were 5 bases for V and 3 bases for J; bases not matched to a gene: 2. Germline loops: CDR1 SGDLS, CDR2 YYNGEE. The CDR3 DNA reads as TGTGCCAGCAGTAGGACTAGCGGGGACACCGGGGAGCTGTTTTTT. Protein: CASSRTSGDTGELFF.

V is TRBV7-3 and J is TRBJ1-2; D not resolved. There are 14 residues in the CDR3. The germline V gene encodes CDR1 SGHTA and CDR2 FQGTGA. V was clipped by 5 bases and J by 0 bases, with 10 bases between them. CDR3 residues: CASSPSGTNYGYTF. CDR3 bases: TGTGCCAGCAGCCCATCCGGGACTAACTATGGCTACACCTTC.

The chain joins TRBV5-1 to TRBJ2-7; 9 nucleotides align to TRBD1. The CDR3 is made up of 15 amino acids. The ends lost 9 bases at V and 0 bases at J; junction bases unmatched: 10. Germline assignment: CDR1 SGHRS and CDR2 YFSETQ. CDR3 DNA: TGCGCCACAAGGACAGGGGCAGCCGACTCCTACGAGCAGTACTTC. Its protein product is CATRTGAADSYEQYF.

This sequence joins TRBV18 and TRBJ1-5; D is unresolved. The CDR3 has 12 residues. Trimming removed 6 bases at V and 5 bases at J, with 8 bases between. Per the germline V gene, CDR1 is KGHSH and CDR2 is LQKENI. CDR3 sequence (DNA): TGTGCCAGCTCTGCCCGGGATCAGCCCCAGCATTTT. It encodes CASSARDQPQHF. The full variable domain, rest sourced from reference TRBV18 and TRBJ1-5, is NAGVMQNPRHLVRRRGQEARLRCSPMKGHSHVYWYRQLPEEGLKFMVYLQKENIIDESGMPKERFSAEFPKEGPSILRIQQVVRGDSAAYFCASSARDQPQHFGDGTRLSIL.

The chain recombines TRBV6-5 with TRBJ2-5, with 7 bases that match TRBD2. Germline V gene data show CDR1 as MNHEY and CDR2 as SVGAGI. J lost 3 bases, V lost 8 bases, and 3 bases had no gene match. The CDR3 sequence is 12 residues long. CDR3 protein: CASRGTKETQYF. CDR3 nucleotide sequence: TGTGCCAGCCGGGGGACTAAAGAGACCCAGTACTTC.

The chain recombines TRBV4-2 with TRBJ1-1; D possibly corresponds to TRBD1 (5 bases). This CDR3 region has 14 residues. The V end lost 6 bases, the J end lost 1 base, and 12 bases lay between the germline ends. Per the germline V gene, CDR1 is LGHNA and CDR2 is YNFKEQ. The CDR3 DNA is TGTGCCAGCAGGCGACAGCGGGGGAACACTGAAGCTTTCTTT. This gives the protein CASRRQRGNTEAFF.

This clone has a handful of counts. This sample includes further DNA sequences coding for the same CDR3. The chain uses TRBV6-5 and TRBJ1-3, with D unclear. Germline V gene sequence: CDR1 MNHEY, CDR2 SVGAGI. Trimming shortened V by 0 bases and J by 0 bases, and 6 bases separated the two germline ends. The CDR3 is 15 residues long. This chain's CDR3 is CASSYSASSGNTIYF. CDR3 in DNA: TGTGCCAGCAGTTACTCGGCCAGCTCTGGAAACACCATATATTTT.

The V and J genes are TRBV6-6 and TRBJ2-5, with 10 bases lining up with TRBD2. Germline-derived CDR1 and CDR2 are MNHNY and SVGAGI (reference sequence). V lost 6 bases, J lost 1 base, and 5 bases stayed unmatched. This CDR3 is 15 amino acids long. DNA of the CDR3: TGTGCCAGCAGAAATAGCGGGGGGCGCCAAGAGACCCAGTACTTC. Protein product: CASRNSGGRQETQYF.

This clone was seen once. This chain joins TRBV11-2 and TRBJ1-6; 12 nucleotides align to TRBD1. This CDR3 has 13 residues. CDR1 is SGHAT and CDR2 is FQNNGV in the germline V gene. V was clipped by 6 bases and J by 15 bases; unmatched bases: 6. CDR3 nucleotides: TGTGCCAGCAGACGGGGACAGGGGGCACACCTCCACTTT. Protein: CASRRGQGAHLHF.

This rearrangement joins TRBV5-1 to TRBJ2-5; D remains ambiguous. Trimming pared 3 bases from V and 7 bases from J, leaving 19 bases between. The CDR3 runs 15 residues. From germline, CDR1 is SGHRS and CDR2 YFSETQ. CDR3 protein: CASSSTASAVGTQYF. The CDR3 DNA follows: TGCGCCAGCAGCTCCACGGCTAGTGCAGTGGGGACCCAGTACTTC. Supplemented by reference TRBV5-1 and TRBJ2-5, the full variable domain reads KAGVTQTPRYLIKTRGQQVTLSCSPISGHRSVSWYQQTPGQGLQFLFEYFSETQRNKGNFPGRFSGRQFSNSRSEMNVSTLELGDSALYLCASSSTASAVGTQYFGPGTRLLVL.

The chain carries TRBV5-1 and TRBJ2-5, with D perhaps matching TRBD1 (6 bases). In germline, CDR1 is SGHRS, CDR2 YFSETQ. This CDR3 contains 14 residues. With 4 bases removed from V and 4 bases from J, the gap between germline ends came to 14 bases. CDR3 sequence (DNA): TGCGCCAGCAGCGTCAGGGGCAGGCTAGAGACCCAGTACTTC. It codes for CASSVRGRLETQYF.

This clone was recorded once. The V call is TRBV27, the J call TRBJ2-5; D ambiguous. Germline loops: CDR1 MNHEY, CDR2 SMNVEV (reference sequence). The CDR3 has 14 residues. Deletions cut 3 bases from V and 5 bases from J, with 13 bases between. CDR3 region: CASSLRISGETQYF. The CDR3 nucleotides read TGTGCCAGCAGTTTGCGGATCTCCGGGGAGACCCAGTACTTC.

The chain combines TRBV11-3 with TRBJ2-2; tentatively, D is TRBD1 (6 bases). The CDR3 loop spans 15 amino acids. With 3 bases removed from V and 3 bases from J, the gap between germline ends came to 11 bases. Germline V CDR1 and CDR2: SGHNT, YENEEA. DNA for the CDR3: TGTGCCAGCAGCTTCAAGGGGACATACACCGGGGAGCTGTTTTTT. It encodes CASSFKGTYTGELFF.

The rearrangement uses TRBV30 and TRBJ1-2, with 7 bases fitting TRBD1. CDR3 size: 14 residues. Per the germline V gene, CDR1 is GTSNPN and CDR2 is SVGIG (reference sequence). V was pared by 2 bases and J by 4 bases, with 7 bases of the junction left unmatched. The CDR3 loop is CAWSRGRGGYGYTF. CDR3 coding DNA: TGTGCCTGGAGTAGGGGGCGCGGAGGCTATGGCTACACCTTC.